These 16 T cell receptor beta chains share one sample of origin, sequenced in a study of naive and memory T cell subsets. Two oligonucleotides, mixed equimolar, formed the beta constant-region primer covering TRBC1 and TRBC2. TCRdb reprocessed the UMI-ligation and nested PCR reads via MiXCR and lists one record per CDR3 protein. This sample has fewer than 5,000 distinct CDR3 sequences; around 6.9% occur once, and the top ten carry roughly 84%. Sequenced input: CD4+ TEMRA cells from blood. The sample's subset: effector memory re-expressing CD45RA, CD45RA+ CD27-. The receptors derive from a human donor in good health.

This clonotype was seen repeatedly, ten times or more. The chain joins TRBV2 to TRBJ2-1, with D possibly matching TRBD2 (6 bases). The CDR3 runs to 12 residues. From germline, CDR1 is SNHLY and CDR2 FYNNEI. V was cut by 5 bases and J by 12 bases, with 14 bases left in between. CDR3 coding DNA: TGTGCCAGCAGTCGGGACTCCTTGGGGCAGTTCTTC. It yields the protein CASSRDSLGQFF.

About this clonotype itself: A much more abundant neighbour one base away suggests this may be a read error. CDR3: CSARDRRAGMGQFF. As DNA, the CDR3 is TGCAGTGCTAGAGATCGGCGAGCGGGAATGGGGCAGTTCTTC. The chain is built from TRBV20-1 and TRBJ2-1; 7 nucleotides line up with TRBD2. The CDR3 runs 14 residues. The V gene's germline CDR1 is DFQATT and CDR2 SNEGSKA (reference sequence). The V and J ends lost 0 bases and 12 bases, in that order; junction bases with no gene match: 11.

This clonotype has a count of ten or more. The rearrangement joins TRBV3-1 to TRBJ1-2; D might be TRBD1 (6 bases). This CDR3 contains 13 residues. V dropped 4 bases and J dropped 2 bases, with 8 bases sitting between them. CDR1 and CDR2 (germline): LGHDT, YNNKEL (reference sequence). The CDR3 nucleotides are TGTGCCAGCAGCCCCGGACAGAACTATGGCTACACCTTC. This translates into CASSPGQNYGYTF.

The gene calls are TRBV29-1 and TRBJ2-1, with a tentative D call TRBD1 (6 bases). V was cut by 4 bases and J by 3 bases, with 16 bases left in between. CDR3 size: 15 residues. Germline-derived CDR1 and CDR2 are SQVTM and ANQGSEA. The CDR3 bases are TGCAGCGTTGGGGCCCGACAGGCCCTCTACAATGAGCAGTTCTTC. Protein: CSVGARQALYNEQFF.

Ten or more counts support this clonotype. This chain uses TRBV28 with TRBJ2-5; 13 bases agree with TRBD2. V shed 6 bases, J shed 5 bases, and the junction held 9 bases outside the gene matches. In germline, CDR1 is MDHEN, CDR2 SYDVKM. CDR3 length: 16 amino acids. The CDR3 DNA reads TGTGCCAGCAGCCGTGGACTAGCGGGAGATACGGAGACCCAGTACTTC. Translated: CASSRGLAGDTETQYF.

The genes are TRBV27 and TRBJ1-6; TRBD1 agrees at 10 bases. Germline CDR1 and CDR2: MNHEY and SMNVEV (reference sequence). Trimming removed 5 bases from V and 9 bases from J; junction bases left unmatched: 4. The CDR3 covers 14 residues. The CDR3 loop reads CASSPRTGGSPLHF. In DNA form, the CDR3 reads TGTGCCAGCAGTCCACGGACAGGGGGTTCACCCCTCCACTTT.

This clonotype showed up just a few times. The chain recombines TRBV3-1 with TRBJ2-7, with unresolved D. This CDR3 has 15 residues. Germline CDR1 reads LGHDT; CDR2 reads YNNKEL (reference sequence). V shed 0 bases and J shed 9 bases, with 18 bases lying between them. The CDR3 is CASSQEALLAATQYF. CDR3 DNA sequence: TGTGCCAGCAGCCAAGAAGCCCTCTTGGCAGCGACGCAGTACTTC.

This sequence joins TRBV6-4 and TRBJ2-1; a weak D match, TRBD1 (5 bases). Germline-derived CDR1 and CDR2 are MRHNA and SNTAGT. The CDR3 length is 14 residues. Between the trimmed V and J ends, which lost 5 bases and 0 bases, there was a span of 8 bases. Written as DNA, the CDR3 is TGTGCCAGCAGTAAAGACAGCTCCTACAATGAGCAGTTCTTC. Encoded protein: CASSKDSSYNEQFF.

The table lists this clonotype with many counts. The genes are TRBV7-2 and TRBJ1-5; no firm D call. The CDR3 is made up of 14 amino acids. Looked up from germline, CDR1 is SGHTA and CDR2 is FQGNSA. V gave up 4 bases and J gave up 2 bases, with 9 bases separating them. For the CDR3, the DNA is TGTGCCAGCAGCTACGACTCTGGCAATCAGCCCCAGCATTTT. Protein: CASSYDSGNQPQHF.

This clonotype was recorded at least ten times. This chain uses TRBV4-1 with TRBJ1-2; the match to TRBD1 covers 9 bases. V shed 0 bases and J 8 bases; nucleotides not matched to a gene: 7. This CDR3 comprises 15 residues. CDR1 and CDR2 from the germline V gene are MGHRA and YSYEKL. CDR3 amino acids: CASSQEGGQGIGYTF. CDR3 DNA: TGCGCCAGCAGCCAAGAAGGGGGACAGGGCATCGGCTACACCTTC.

This clonotype has a count of ten or more. The rearrangement links TRBV2 to TRBJ1-3, with 11 nucleotides matching TRBD1. CDR3 length: 16 residues. V lost 7 bases, J lost 4 bases, and 9 bases stayed unmatched. Germline CDR1 and CDR2: SNHLY and FYNNEI. The CDR3 reads CASTGQGAQTGNTIYF. Here the CDR3 DNA reads TGTGCCAGCACAGGACAGGGGGCGCAAACAGGAAACACCATATATTTT.

At least ten counts were recorded for this clonotype. The chain joins TRBV2 to TRBJ2-1; 10 bases are a match to TRBD2. The CDR3 is 14 amino acids. J lost 10 bases, V lost 4 bases, and 7 bases had no gene match. From germline, CDR1 is SNHLY and CDR2 FYNNEI. The CDR3 loop reads CASSVGLAGVEQFF. Here the CDR3 DNA reads TGTGCCAGCAGTGTGGGCCTAGCGGGAGTCGAGCAGTTCTTC.

This clonotype was found a few times. The gene calls are TRBV5-8 and TRBJ2-5, with D possibly matching TRBD2 (5 bases). In germline, CDR1 is SGHTS, CDR2 YDEGEE. Trimming cost V 3 bases and J 6 bases, with 18 bases left between them. This CDR3 spans 15 amino acids. The CDR3 coding sequence is TGTGCCAGCAGCTCGGGAAGAGATCCCCTGCAGACCCAGTACTTC. This sequence encodes CASSSGRDPLQTQYF.

In its sample, this clonotype was seen many times. V and J are TRBV25-1 and TRBJ2-7, with TRBD1 as a possible D gene (6 bases). The CDR3 covers 18 residues. CDR1 and CDR2 (germline): MGHDK, SYGVNS. Trimming cost V 2 bases and J 3 bases, with 23 bases left between them. In DNA, the CDR3 is TGTGCCAGCAGTGAAGGGCAGGGGACCACCCGACCTCTCTACGAGCAGTACTTC. The encoded protein is CASSEGQGTTRPLYEQYF.

This clonotype was seen at least ten times. V is TRBV6-6 and J is TRBJ1-3, with a tentative D call TRBD1 (6 bases). CDR3 size: 15 residues. In germline, CDR1 is MNHNY, CDR2 SVGAGI (reference sequence). The V gene lost 3 bases and the J gene lost 2 bases, with 11 bases spanning the gap. The CDR3 is CASSYGGGTGNTIYF. The CDR3 nucleotides are TGTGCCAGCAGTTATGGTGGGGGCACTGGAAACACCATATATTTT.

This clonotype has only a few counts. This chain uses TRBV7-9 with TRBJ2-5; perhaps TRBD1 as D (5 bases). This CDR3 is 16 amino acids long. CDR1 is SEHNR and CDR2 is FQNEAQ in the germline V gene (reference sequence). V dropped 1 base and J dropped 0 bases, with 12 bases sitting between them. In DNA, the CDR3 is TGTGCCAGCAGCTTAGATTATACAGGCTACCAAGAGACCCAGTACTTC. Its protein product is CASSLDYTGYQETQYF.